The rows below give T cell receptor beta chains drawn from one sample of a study of technical replicates of blood from a handful of donors. Data came from immunoSEQ multiplex PCR; TCRdb stores just in-frame clones and leaves some out. The table records 70,000 to 80,000 clones, around 93% of them present only once. Sequenced material: T cells isolated from PBMCs. The receptors stem from a human donor in good health. Both conserved end residues are part of each CDR3. The D gene is left open where the match is weak. Clone size is stated in some rows and not others, as once, few, many or a class when expanded.

D gene: TRBD1
clone size: few
J gene: TRBJ2-7
V gene: TRBV2
CDR3 DNA: TGTGCCAGCAAGACAGGGGGCGAGCAGTACTTC
CDR3 protein: CASKTGGEQYF

D gene: NA
clone size: NA
J gene: TRBJ1-5
V gene: TRBV27
CDR3 DNA: TGTGCCAGCAGTCCGCAGGTTGGCAATCAGCCCCAGCATTTT
CDR3 protein: CASSPQVGNQPQHF

D gene: NA
clone size: NA
J gene: TRBJ1-4
V gene: TRBV27
CDR3 DNA: TGTGCCAGCAGTTTTTCAGGCGTCACGGATGAAAAACTGTTTTTT
CDR3 protein: CASSFSGVTDEKLFF

D gene: NA
clone size: NA
J gene: TRBJ1-3
V gene: TRBV11-2
CDR3 DNA: TGTGCCAGCAGCTCAGGACATCTCCCCAACTCTGGAAACACCATATATTTT
CDR3 protein: CASSSGHLPNSGNTIYF

D gene: TRBD2
clone size: few
J gene: TRBJ2-3
V gene: TRBV7-2
CDR3 DNA: TGTGCCAGCAGCTTAAGACTAGCGGGAGACGGAGATACGCAGTATTTT
CDR3 protein: CASSLRLAGDGDTQYF

D gene: NA
clone size: NA
J gene: TRBJ2-1
V gene: TRBV11-1
CDR3 DNA: TGTGCCAGCAGTCCCTTTACTAAAGGCAATGAGCAGTTCTTC
CDR3 protein: CASSPFTKGNEQFF

D gene: NA
clone size: NA
J gene: TRBJ1-5
V gene: TRBV6-5
CDR3 DNA: TGTGCCAGCTGCGCGACAGTCTATCAGCCCCAGCATTTT
CDR3 protein: CASCATVYQPQHF

D gene: NA
clone size: NA
J gene: TRBJ2-7
V gene: TRBV29-1
CDR3 DNA: TGCAGCGTTCAAAGGACAAGCGACGAGCAGTACTTC
CDR3 protein: CSVQRTSDEQYF

D gene: NA
clone size: NA
J gene: TRBJ1-1
V gene: TRBV5-1
CDR3 DNA: TGCGCCAGCGAAGCCTGGGGCAGCTCAAAGAACACTGAAGCTTTCTTT
CDR3 protein: CASEAWGSSKNTEAFF

D gene: NA
clone size: once
J gene: TRBJ2-1
V gene: TRBV6-7
CDR3 DNA: TGTGCCAGCAGTTACTCTCCCAGCAATGAGCAGTTCTTC
CDR3 protein: CASSYSPSNEQFF

D gene: TRBD2
clone size: NA
J gene: TRBJ2-2
V gene: TRBV30
CDR3 DNA: TGTGCCTGGAGTAACGACGGGAGGCTTCGGACCGGGGAGCTGTTTTTT
CDR3 protein: CAWSNDGRLRTGELFF

D gene: NA
clone size: NA
J gene: TRBJ2-7
V gene: TRBV28
CDR3 DNA: TGTGCCAGCAGTTTAGGCAGGTACGAGCAGTACTTC
CDR3 protein: CASSLGRYEQYF

D gene: NA
clone size: few
J gene: TRBJ1-5
V gene: TRBV6-6
CDR3 DNA: TGTGCCAGCAGTACGGACAGTTTACCTCAGCCCCAGCATTTT
CDR3 protein: CASSTDSLPQPQHF

D gene: TRBD1
clone size: NA
J gene: TRBJ1-2
V gene: TRBV18
CDR3 DNA: TGTGCCAGCTCATCCTCGACAGGGGCTTATGGCTACACCTTC
CDR3 protein: CASSSSTGAYGYTF

D gene: TRBD2
clone size: NA
J gene: TRBJ2-1
V gene: TRBV5-8
CDR3 DNA: TGTGCCAGCAGCTTGGAGGGACTAGCGGGGGCGGGTTACAATGAGCAGTTCTTC
CDR3 protein: CASSLEGLAGAGYNEQFF

D gene: TRBD1
clone size: NA
J gene: TRBJ2-7
V gene: TRBV30
CDR3 DNA: TGTGCCTGGAGTGGGGACAGGGGCTACGAGCAGTACTTC
CDR3 protein: CAWSGDRGYEQYF

D gene: NA
clone size: NA
J gene: TRBJ2-7
V gene: TRBV4-1
CDR3 DNA: TGCGCCAGCAGCGTGCCGGGACAACTGTACGAGCAGTACTTC
CDR3 protein: CASSVPGQLYEQYF

D gene: NA
clone size: NA
J gene: TRBJ1-2
V gene: TRBV6-6
CDR3 DNA: TGTGCCAGCAGTTTGGGAGGGCGCCGAAGTTATGGCTACACCTTC
CDR3 protein: CASSLGGRRSYGYTF

D gene: NA
clone size: NA
J gene: TRBJ1-1
V gene: TRBV19
CDR3 DNA: TGTGCCAGTAGTATTGGGGGAGGGAACACTGAAGCTTTCTTT
CDR3 protein: CASSIGGGNTEAFF

D gene: TRBD1
clone size: NA
J gene: TRBJ1-5
V gene: TRBV27
CDR3 DNA: TGTGCCAGCAGTAGCCGGGACAGTCTCAATTTGTGGGGTCAGCCCCAGCATTTT
CDR3 protein: CASSSRDSLNLWGQPQHF

D gene: TRBD2
clone size: NA
J gene: TRBJ2-5
V gene: TRBV10-3
CDR3 DNA: TGTGCCACGAGGACTAGCGGGAAAGAGACCCAGTACTTC
CDR3 protein: CATRTSGKETQYF

D gene: TRBD1
clone size: NA
J gene: TRBJ1-5
V gene: TRBV28
CDR3 DNA: TGTGCCAGCAGTTTGGACAGGGCTCTTAATCAGCCCCAGCATTTT
CDR3 protein: CASSLDRALNQPQHF

D gene: NA
clone size: NA
J gene: TRBJ2-5
V gene: TRBV29-1
CDR3 DNA: TGCAGCGTTGATGGGGCTAGGGAGACCCAGTACTTC
CDR3 protein: CSVDGARETQYF

D gene: NA
clone size: NA
J gene: TRBJ1-1
V gene: TRBV2
CDR3 DNA: TGTGCCAGCAGTGGGAGGTGGGGTAACACTGAAGCTTTCTTT
CDR3 protein: CASSGRWGNTEAFF

D gene: TRBD1
clone size: NA
J gene: TRBJ1-2
V gene: TRBV6-5
CDR3 DNA: TGTGCCAGCAGTCCCCCGGACAGGGGTTTAGGTGGCTACACCTTC
CDR3 protein: CASSPPDRGLGGYTF

D gene: TRBD1
clone size: NA
J gene: TRBJ2-7
V gene: TRBV28
CDR3 DNA: TGTGCCAGCAGAAATAAACCGGGACAGGGGGCGTTTTCTGCGTCCGAGCAGTACTTC
CDR3 protein: CASRNKPGQGAFSASEQYF

D gene: NA
clone size: NA
J gene: TRBJ2-7
V gene: TRBV7-9
CDR3 DNA: TGTGCCACCATGACTAGATCCTACGAGCAGTACTTC
CDR3 protein: CATMTRSYEQYF

D gene: TRBD2
clone size: once
J gene: TRBJ2-1
V gene: TRBV4-1
CDR3 DNA: TGCGCCAGCAGCCAAGTAGGACTAGCAGGCAATGAGCAGTTCTTC
CDR3 protein: CASSQVGLAGNEQFF

D gene: NA
clone size: few
J gene: TRBJ1-1
V gene: TRBV2
CDR3 DNA: TGTGCCAGCAGGGACCCCCAAGGCAGGGCAGCTTTCTTT
CDR3 protein: CASRDPQGRAAFF

D gene: NA
clone size: NA
J gene: TRBJ1-4
V gene: TRBV19
CDR3 DNA: TGTGCCAGTAGTACCAGGAGGGTAACTAATGAAAAACTGTTTTTT
CDR3 protein: CASSTRRVTNEKLFF

D gene: NA
clone size: NA
J gene: TRBJ2-2
V gene: TRBV7-7
CDR3 DNA: TGTGCTAGCAGCTTAAGGCGGCAGAACACCGGGGAGCTGTTTTTT
CDR3 protein: CASSLRRQNTGELFF

D gene: TRBD2
clone size: NA
J gene: TRBJ2-7
V gene: TRBV7-9
CDR3 DNA: TGTGCCAGCAGCGGAGGGGGACTAGCGGTCCTGGAGTACTTC
CDR3 protein: CASSGGGLAVLEYF

D gene: NA
clone size: NA
J gene: TRBJ2-7
V gene: TRBV2
CDR3 DNA: TGTGCCAGCAACACCGGGACAACCTACGAGCAGTACTTC
CDR3 protein: CASNTGTTYEQYF

D gene: NA
clone size: NA
J gene: TRBJ1-2
V gene: TRBV6-1
CDR3 DNA: TGTGCCAGCAGTGAAAGGGGGACGGCTCTAGGCTATGGCTACACCTTC
CDR3 protein: CASSERGTALGYGYTF

D gene: NA
clone size: NA
J gene: TRBJ1-1
V gene: TRBV27
CDR3 DNA: TGTGCCAGCAGTTTACAGCGGGGCACTGAAGCTTTCTTT
CDR3 protein: CASSLQRGTEAFF

D gene: TRBD1
clone size: NA
J gene: TRBJ1-5
V gene: TRBV5-5
CDR3 DNA: TGTGCCAGCAGCTTTTATGGACAGGGCAATCAGCCCCAGCATTTT
CDR3 protein: CASSFYGQGNQPQHF

D gene: NA
clone size: NA
J gene: TRBJ1-2
V gene: TRBV2
CDR3 DNA: TGTGCCAGCACAAACTATGGCTACACCTTC
CDR3 protein: CASTNYGYTF

D gene: TRBD2
clone size: NA
J gene: TRBJ2-1
V gene: TRBV29-1
CDR3 DNA: TGCAGCGTTAATGGACTAGCGGGGCCCTACAATGAGCAGTTCTTC
CDR3 protein: CSVNGLAGPYNEQFF

D gene: NA
clone size: NA
J gene: TRBJ2-7
V gene: TRBV18
CDR3 DNA: TGTGCCAGCTCACCAGCGTCCTACGAGCAGTACTTC
CDR3 protein: CASSPASYEQYF

D gene: TRBD1
clone size: NA
J gene: TRBJ2-7
V gene: TRBV28
CDR3 DNA: TGTGCCAGCAGTTTATTCTGGACAGGGGGCACCTACGAGCAGTACTTC
CDR3 protein: CASSLFWTGGTYEQYF

D gene: NA
clone size: NA
J gene: TRBJ2-5
V gene: TRBV28
CDR3 DNA: TGTGCCAGCAGTTTAACAAGTCCTGAGACCCAGTACTTC
CDR3 protein: CASSLTSPETQYF

D gene: NA
clone size: once
J gene: TRBJ2-3
V gene: TRBV6-6
CDR3 DNA: TGTGCCAGTGGGGGGGGCTTCACAGATACGCAGTATTTT
CDR3 protein: CASGGGFTDTQYF

D gene: NA
clone size: NA
J gene: TRBJ2-7
V gene: TRBV19
CDR3 DNA: TGTGCCAGTAGTACCCCGGGGAGCTCCTACGAGCAGTACTTC
CDR3 protein: CASSTPGSSYEQYF

D gene: TRBD1
clone size: few
J gene: TRBJ2-7
V gene: TRBV7-9
CDR3 DNA: TGTGCCAGCGCCGGGACAGGGGTCTACGAGCAGTACTTC
CDR3 protein: CASAGTGVYEQYF

D gene: TRBD1
clone size: NA
J gene: TRBJ1-2
V gene: TRBV28
CDR3 DNA: TGTGCCAGCACTTTAGGACAGGGAAGGGTCTTAAATGGCTACACCTTC
CDR3 protein: CASTLGQGRVLNGYTF

D gene: TRBD2
clone size: NA
J gene: TRBJ2-3
V gene: TRBV19
CDR3 DNA: TGTGCCAGTAACAAGGGAGGGAGAGGAGATACGCAGTATTTT
CDR3 protein: CASNKGGRGDTQYF

D gene: TRBD1
clone size: once
J gene: TRBJ2-7
V gene: TRBV9
CDR3 DNA: TGTGCCAGCAGCCCCGCCGGGACAGGGAACGAGCAGTACTTC
CDR3 protein: CASSPAGTGNEQYF

D gene: NA
clone size: once
J gene: TRBJ1-5
V gene: TRBV27
CDR3 DNA: TGTGCCAGCAGTCTGCAGGGAAGACAGCCCCAGCATTTT
CDR3 protein: CASSLQGRQPQHF

D gene: TRBD1
clone size: once
J gene: TRBJ2-7
V gene: TRBV11-3
CDR3 DNA: TGTGCCAGCAGCCTTGTAGGACAGGGTAGCGAGCAGTACTTC
CDR3 protein: CASSLVGQGSEQYF

D gene: TRBD2
clone size: NA
J gene: TRBJ2-1
V gene: TRBV9
CDR3 DNA: TGTGCCAGCAGCGACAGCGACAGACTAGCGCCCAATGAGCAGTTCTTC
CDR3 protein: CASSDSDRLAPNEQFF

D gene: TRBD1
clone size: NA
J gene: TRBJ2-5
V gene: TRBV19
CDR3 DNA: TGTGCCAGTAGCCCCAGAGACAGGGAAGAGACCCAGTACTTC
CDR3 protein: CASSPRDREETQYF

D gene: NA
clone size: once
J gene: TRBJ2-3
V gene: TRBV4-3
CDR3 DNA: TGCGCCAGCAGCCAATCTAGATATGGAGGCACAGATACGCAGTATTTT
CDR3 protein: CASSQSRYGGTDTQYF

D gene: NA
clone size: NA
J gene: TRBJ2-7
V gene: TRBV6-5
CDR3 DNA: TGTGCCAGCAGTTTGATACTCGGCTACGAGCAGTACTTC
CDR3 protein: CASSLILGYEQYF

D gene: NA
clone size: NA
J gene: TRBJ2-7
V gene: TRBV5-5
CDR3 DNA: TGTGCCAGCAGCTCCGGGGTTAGTTTGCAGGCGCAGTACTTC
CDR3 protein: CASSSGVSLQAQYF

D gene: TRBD2
clone size: NA
J gene: TRBJ2-5
V gene: TRBV6-5
CDR3 DNA: TGTGCCAGCAGTCCACTAGCGGGAGGTCTTGAGACCCAGTACTTC
CDR3 protein: CASSPLAGGLETQYF

D gene: TRBD2
clone size: NA
J gene: TRBJ2-7
V gene: TRBV28
CDR3 DNA: TGTGCCAGCACTCCTAGACTAGCGGGTTACGAGCAGTACTTC
CDR3 protein: CASTPRLAGYEQYF

D gene: NA
clone size: once
J gene: TRBJ1-3
V gene: TRBV19
CDR3 DNA: TGTGCCAGTAGTAGGCAGGGCGAAAACACCATATATTTT
CDR3 protein: CASSRQGENTIYF

D gene: NA
clone size: NA
J gene: TRBJ1-2
V gene: TRBV4-2
CDR3 DNA: TGTGCCAGCAGCCAAGGGACTGGACTAGGGGGTGACTATGGCTACACCTTC
CDR3 protein: CASSQGTGLGGDYGYTF

D gene: NA
clone size: NA
J gene: TRBJ2-1
V gene: TRBV27
CDR3 DNA: TGTGCCAGCAGTTTATCCTACGGAGGGAACCCTAATGAGCAGTTCTTC
CDR3 protein: CASSLSYGGNPNEQFF

D gene: NA
clone size: NA
J gene: TRBJ1-2
V gene: TRBV9
CDR3 DNA: TGTGCCAGCAGCGTAGCCGTTCGGCAGGGGAGCTATGGCTACACCTTC
CDR3 protein: CASSVAVRQGSYGYTF